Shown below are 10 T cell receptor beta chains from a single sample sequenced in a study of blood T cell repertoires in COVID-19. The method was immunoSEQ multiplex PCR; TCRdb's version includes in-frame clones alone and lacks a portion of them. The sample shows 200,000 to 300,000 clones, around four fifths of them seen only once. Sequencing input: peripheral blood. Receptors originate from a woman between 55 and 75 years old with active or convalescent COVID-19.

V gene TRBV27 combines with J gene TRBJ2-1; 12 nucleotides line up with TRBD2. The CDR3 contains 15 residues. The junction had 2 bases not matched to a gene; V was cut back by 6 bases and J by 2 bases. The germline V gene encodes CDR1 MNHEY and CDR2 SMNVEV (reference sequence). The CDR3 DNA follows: TGTGCCAGCAGGCTAGCGGGGGGGACCTACAATGAGCAGTTCTTC. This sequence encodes CASRLAGGTYNEQFF.

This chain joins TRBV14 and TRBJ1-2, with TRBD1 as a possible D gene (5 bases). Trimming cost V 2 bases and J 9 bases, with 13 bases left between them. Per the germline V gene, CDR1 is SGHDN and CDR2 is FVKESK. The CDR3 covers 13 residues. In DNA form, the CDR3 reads TGTGCCAGCAGCCAATCTGACAGTGATCGCTACACCTTC. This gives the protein CASSQSDSDRYTF. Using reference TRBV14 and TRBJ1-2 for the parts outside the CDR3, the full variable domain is EAGVTQFPSHSVIEKGQTVTLRCDPISGHDNLYWYRRVMGKEIKFLLHFVKESKQDESGMPNNRFLAERTGGTYSTLKVQPAELEDSGVYFCASSQSDSDRYTFGSGTRLTVV.

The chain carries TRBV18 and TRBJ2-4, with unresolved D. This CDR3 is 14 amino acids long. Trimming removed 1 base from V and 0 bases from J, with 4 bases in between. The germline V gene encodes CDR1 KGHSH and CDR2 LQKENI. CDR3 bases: TGTGCCAGCTCACCACGTCTAGCCAAAAACATTCAGTACTTC. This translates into CASSPRLAKNIQYF. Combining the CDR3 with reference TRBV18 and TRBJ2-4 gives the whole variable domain NAGVMQNPRHLVRRRGQEARLRCSPMKGHSHVYWYRQLPEEGLKFMVYLQKENIIDESGMPKERFSAEFPKEGPSILRIQQVVRGDSAAYFCASSPRLAKNIQYFGAGTRLSVL.

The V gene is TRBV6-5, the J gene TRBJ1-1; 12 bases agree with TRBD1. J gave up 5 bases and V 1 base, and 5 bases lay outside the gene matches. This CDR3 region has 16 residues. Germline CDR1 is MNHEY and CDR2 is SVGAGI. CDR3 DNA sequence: TGTGCCAGCAGTTACTGGGACAGGGGGCGCGGGACTGAAGCTTTCTTT. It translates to CASSYWDRGRGTEAFF.

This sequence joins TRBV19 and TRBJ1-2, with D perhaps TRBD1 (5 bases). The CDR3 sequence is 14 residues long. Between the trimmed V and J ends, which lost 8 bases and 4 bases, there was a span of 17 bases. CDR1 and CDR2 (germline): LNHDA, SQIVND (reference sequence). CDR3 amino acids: CASGTLGRGYGYTF. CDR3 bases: TGTGCCAGTGGTACCCTTGGGAGGGGCTATGGCTACACCTTC.

CDR3 protein: CASSLGLAGDEQFF. CDR3 DNA sequence: TGTGCCAGCAGCTTGGGACTAGCGGGGGATGAGCAGTTCTTC. The chain recombines TRBV11-2 with TRBJ2-1; TRBD2 matches 14 bases. V lost 3 bases, J lost 8 bases, and 0 bases stayed unmatched. The length of the CDR3 is 14 residues. Germline-derived CDR1 and CDR2 are SGHAT and FQNNGV. The full variable domain, its missing parts supplied by reference TRBV11-2 and TRBJ2-1, is EAGVAQSPRYKIIEKRQSVAFWCNPISGHATLYWYQQILGQGPKLLIQFQNNGVVDDSQLPKDRFSAERLKGVDSTLKIQPAKLEDSAVYLCASSLGLAGDEQFFGPGTRLTVL.

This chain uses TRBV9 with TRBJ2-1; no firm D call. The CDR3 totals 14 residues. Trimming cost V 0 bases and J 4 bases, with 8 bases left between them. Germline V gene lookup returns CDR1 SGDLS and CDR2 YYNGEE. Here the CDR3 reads CASSVGGDYNEQFF. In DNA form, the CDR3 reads TGTGCCAGCAGCGTAGGAGGAGATTACAATGAGCAGTTCTTC.

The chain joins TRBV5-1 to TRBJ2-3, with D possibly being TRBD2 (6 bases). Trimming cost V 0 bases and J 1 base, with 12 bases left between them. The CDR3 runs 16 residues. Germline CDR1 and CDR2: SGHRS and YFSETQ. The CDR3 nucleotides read TGCGCCAGCAGCTTGGGGAGGGAGCGGGGCACAGATACGCAGTATTTT. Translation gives CASSLGRERGTDTQYF.

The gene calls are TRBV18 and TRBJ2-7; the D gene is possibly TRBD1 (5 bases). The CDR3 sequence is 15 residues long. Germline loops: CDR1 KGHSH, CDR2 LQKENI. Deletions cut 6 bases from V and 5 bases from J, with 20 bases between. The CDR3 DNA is TGTGCCAGCTCCCCGGTAGAGCAGGGATGGAACGAGCAGTACTTC. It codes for CASSPVEQGWNEQYF.

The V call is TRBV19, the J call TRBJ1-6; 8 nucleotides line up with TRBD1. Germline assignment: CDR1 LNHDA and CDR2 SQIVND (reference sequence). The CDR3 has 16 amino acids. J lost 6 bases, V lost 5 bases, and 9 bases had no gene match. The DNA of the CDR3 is TGTGCCAGTAGTCCATCTGACAGGGGAGTTAATTCACCCCTCCACTTT. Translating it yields CASSPSDRGVNSPLHF.